This TCR beta chain was identified during a study of tumor-infiltrating lymphocytes in primary liver carcinoma. Between roughly 20 and 33 mg of unsorted bulk tissue served as the source from which RNA and DNA were co-extracted. Surgery removed the patients' primary liver carcinoma. Chronic HBV infection was present in the patients, who were treatment-naive. Study results and limitations: Tumor-adjacent and tumor-blood pairs shared less of their repertoires than tumor region pairs shared.

The germline V gene has CDR1 MNHEY and CDR2 SVGEGT. The V gene lost 6 bases and the J gene lost 7 bases, with 13 bases spanning the gap. The CDR3 is 13 amino acids. TCR beta cDNA was reverse-transcribed from approximately 0.45 ug of total RNA. The reaction used a constant-region primer and ProtoScript II reverse transcriptase. A slightly modified ARM-PCR protocol with three nested multiplex PCR rounds produced these TCR beta libraries. Both of the initial two PCR rounds ran for 10 cycles and employed TRBV1-TRBV30 forward primers alongside a C-beta reverse primer. TCRdb re-called the multiplex PCR reads through MiXCR, storing one row per CDR3 protein. The repertoire consists of some 94,000 distinct CDR3 sequences, with more than 65% occurring once and the leading ten covering 9.5%. With respect to this clonotype: What it binds is unknown. Because the CDR3 is missing its conserved closing phenylalanine or tryptophan, this is likely a read error.

This chain links TRBV6-2 or TRBV6-3 with TRBJ2-1; maybe TRBD2 (5 bases). This sequence was found in a woman aged 60-75 years with primary liver carcinoma and hepatitis B virus infection. The specimen sequenced was liver tumor tissue from sampling region 5. Subset defined: tumor region T5, tumor centre. As DNA, the CDR3 is TGTGCCAGCAGCCGCAAGTCGGGGAATGAGCAGTTCCTC. It encodes CASSRKSGNEQFL.